The clone carrying this T cell receptor beta chain was counted a few times. Its antigen is not known. In TCRdb, the 5' RACE reads were re-called with MiXCR into one record per CDR3 protein. Seen here are some 160,000 distinct CDR3 sequences, around 9.3% observed once, and the top ten hold under 40%. These data originate in a study of T cells after yellow fever vaccination. Study results and limitations: At under 98% for CD4 and over 80% for CD8, most primary-vaccination clones showed up again after the booster. The CD4 compartment and the CD8 compartment contained a small share of clonotypes in common.

This CDR3 has 15 residues. Looked up from germline, CDR1 is WSHSY and CDR2 is SAAADI. J gave up 1 base and V 8 bases, and 8 bases lay outside the gene matches. The sequenced sample was CD8+ T cells sorted from PBMCs, obtained 45 days after the yellow fever booster vaccination. The rearrangement links TRBV10-2 to TRBJ2-3; 8 bases match TRBD2. The receptor was isolated from a young man who received the YFV17D yellow fever vaccine. The DNA of the CDR3 is TGCGCCAGCCGAGCGGGGGCCCTTCGCACAGATACGCAGTATTTT. It specifies CASRAGALRTDTQYF.